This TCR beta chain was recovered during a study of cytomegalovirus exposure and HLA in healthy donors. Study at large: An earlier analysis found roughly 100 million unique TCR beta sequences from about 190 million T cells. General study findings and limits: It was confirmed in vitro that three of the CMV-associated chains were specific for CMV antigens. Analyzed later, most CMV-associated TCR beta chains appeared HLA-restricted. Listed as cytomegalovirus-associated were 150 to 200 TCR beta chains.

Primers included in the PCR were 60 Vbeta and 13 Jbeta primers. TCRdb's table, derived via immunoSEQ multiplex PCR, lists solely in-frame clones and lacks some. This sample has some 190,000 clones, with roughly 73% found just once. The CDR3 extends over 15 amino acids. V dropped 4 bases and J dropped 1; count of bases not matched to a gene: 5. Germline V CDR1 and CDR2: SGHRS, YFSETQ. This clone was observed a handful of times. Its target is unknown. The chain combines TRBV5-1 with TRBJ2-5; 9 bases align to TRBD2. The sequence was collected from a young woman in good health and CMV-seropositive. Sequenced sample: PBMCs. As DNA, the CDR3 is TGCGCCAGCAGCCCTATAGCGGGGGTCCAAGAGACCCAGTACTTC. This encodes CASSPIAGVQETQYF. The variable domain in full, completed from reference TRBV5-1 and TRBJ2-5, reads KAGVTQTPRYLIKTRGQQVTLSCSPISGHRSVSWYQQTPGQGLQFLFEYFSETQRNKGNFPGRFSGRQFSNSRSEMNVSTLELGDSALYLCASSPIAGVQETQYFGPGTRLLVL.